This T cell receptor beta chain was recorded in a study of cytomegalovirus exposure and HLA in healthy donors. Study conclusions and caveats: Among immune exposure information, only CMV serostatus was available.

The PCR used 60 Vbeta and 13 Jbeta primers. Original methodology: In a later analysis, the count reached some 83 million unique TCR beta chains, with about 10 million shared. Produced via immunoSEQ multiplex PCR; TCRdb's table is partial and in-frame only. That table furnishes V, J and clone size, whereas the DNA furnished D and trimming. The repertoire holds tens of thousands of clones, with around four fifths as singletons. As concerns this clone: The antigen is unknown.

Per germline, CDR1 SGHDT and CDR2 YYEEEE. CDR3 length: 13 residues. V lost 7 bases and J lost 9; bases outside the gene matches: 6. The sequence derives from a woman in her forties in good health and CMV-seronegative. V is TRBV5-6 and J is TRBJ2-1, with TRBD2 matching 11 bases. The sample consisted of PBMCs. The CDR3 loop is CASAGLAGGEQFF. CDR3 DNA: TGTGCCAGCGCGGGGCTAGCGGGAGGTGAGCAGTTCTTC.